One sample yielded the 30 T cell receptor beta chains listed below, sequenced in a study of blood T cell repertoires in COVID-19. Using immunoSEQ multiplex PCR, the repertoire was profiled, and TCRdb retains in-frame clones only, with some absent. The table has some 130,000 clones, approximately 86% seen once. The specimen was peripheral blood. These receptor sequences come from a woman between 50 and 59 years old who had recovered from COVID-19.

The V and J genes are TRBV5-1 and TRBJ2-1; 9 bases match TRBD2. Germline CDR1 and CDR2: SGHRS and YFSETQ. Germline trimming cut 2 bases from V and 3 bases from J; bases unmatched to any gene: 3. CDR3 length: 15 amino acids. The CDR3 DNA follows: TGCGCCAGCAGCTTTAGCGGGGGTGGCTACAATGAGCAGTTCTTC. Amino acids: CASSFSGGGYNEQFF.

The rearrangement joins TRBV15 to TRBJ1-4, with D tentatively TRBD1 (5 bases). The CDR3 totals 19 residues. The germline gives CDR1 LNHNV, CDR2 YYDKDF (reference sequence). V lost 0 bases to trimming and J lost 0 bases, with 17 bases between them. The chain's CDR3 is CATSRDRGDPRATNEKLFF. In DNA form, the CDR3 reads TGTGCCACCAGCAGAGATCGGGGGGACCCGCGCGCAACTAATGAAAAACTGTTTTTT.

The chain is built from TRBV11-1 and TRBJ1-1; the match to TRBD1 covers 9 bases. The CDR3 is 16 residues long. CDR1 SGHAT and CDR2 FQDESV come from the germline V gene (reference sequence). The junction had 7 bases not matched to a gene; V was cut back by 5 bases and J by 0 bases. The DNA for the CDR3 is TGTGCCAGCAGCCTTTGGGACAGGGCCGTGAACACTGAAGCTTTCTTT. Protein product: CASSLWDRAVNTEAFF. The entire variable domain, with the rest obtained from reference TRBV11-1 and TRBJ1-1, is as follows: EAEVAQSPRYKITEKSQAVAFWCDPISGHATLYWYRQILGQGPELLVQFQDESVVDDSQLPKDRFSAERLKGVDSTLKIQPAELGDSAMYLCASSLWDRAVNTEAFFGQGTRLTVV.

This clone has only a few counts. This chain connects TRBV4-1 to TRBJ2-7; 9 bases agree with TRBD2. Germline V gene sequence: CDR1 MGHRA, CDR2 YSYEKL. J was trimmed by 0 bases and V by 4 bases; bases with no gene match: 7. CDR3 length: 16 residues. CDR3 DNA sequence: TGCGCCAGCAGCCTCAAAGCGGGGGGAACCTCCTACGAGCAGTACTTC. It codes for CASSLKAGGTSYEQYF.

The chain employs TRBV7-3 and TRBJ2-2, with D perhaps TRBD2 (6 bases). CDR1 and CDR2 from the germline V gene are SGHTA and FQGTGA. Deletions cut 5 bases from V and 7 bases from J, with 17 bases between. CDR3 length equals 15 residues. The CDR3 loop reads CASSPTRLANGELFF. The DNA of the CDR3 is TGTGCCAGCAGCCCTACCCGGCTAGCGAACGGGGAGCTGTTTTTT.

The chain couples TRBV19 to TRBJ2-2; no firm D call. Germline CDR1 LNHDA, CDR2 SQIVND (reference sequence). V was clipped by 5 bases and J by 1 base, with 11 bases between them. The CDR3 extends over 15 amino acids. The CDR3 DNA follows: TGTGCCAGTAGTTCGTCTGGCAGGAACACCGGGGAGCTGTTTTTT. As protein: CASSSSGRNTGELFF.

The chain employs TRBV5-1 and TRBJ2-3; 7 bases agree with TRBD2. V shed 9 bases, J shed 3 bases, and the junction held 16 bases outside the gene matches. CDR3 length equals 16 residues. CDR1 and CDR2 from the germline V gene are SGHRS and YFSETQ. In nucleotides, the CDR3 is TGCGCCACCTCGCCTAACCGGGCGGGAGCTACAGATACGCAGTATTTT. As protein: CATSPNRAGATDTQYF.

This chain connects TRBV19 to TRBJ2-2; the D is unclear. Germline-derived CDR1 and CDR2 are LNHDA and SQIVND (reference sequence). V gave up 0 bases and J gave up 6 bases, with 5 bases separating them. This CDR3 contains 13 residues. In DNA form, the CDR3 reads TGTGCCAGTAGTATAGATGGCTCCGGGGAGCTGTTTTTT. This sequence encodes CASSIDGSGELFF.

The chain couples TRBV3-1 (or the pseudogene TRBV3-2) to TRBJ2-4, with D perhaps TRBD2 (6 bases). Trimming took off 4 bases at V and 6 bases at J, with 13 bases between the two ends. This CDR3 is 14 amino acids long. Germline values: CDR1 LGHDT, CDR2 YNNKEL (reference sequence). The CDR3 is CASSPLGGGNIQYF. The CDR3 region has the DNA TGTGCCAGCAGCCCTCTCGGGGGTGGAAACATTCAGTACTTC.

The chain employs TRBV14 and TRBJ2-3; tentative D call: TRBD1 (6 bases). This CDR3 region has 13 residues. V lost 6 bases to trimming and J lost 3 bases, with 10 bases between them. The germline gives CDR1 SGHDN, CDR2 FVKESK. CDR3 amino acids: CASSLGGTDTQYF. CDR3 nucleotide sequence: TGTGCCAGCAGTCTAGGGGGTACAGATACGCAGTATTTT.

V is TRBV11-2 and J is TRBJ2-7; TRBD1 aligns across 10 bases. Germline V lookup: CDR1 SGHAT, CDR2 FQNNGV. Unmatched junction bases numbered 9, after V lost 7 bases and J lost 3 bases. The CDR3 totals 15 residues. The CDR3 is CASKRGTGAFYEQYF. The DNA of the CDR3 is TGTGCCAGCAAACGGGGGACAGGGGCGTTCTACGAGCAGTACTTC.

The chain carries TRBV4-1 and TRBJ1-1; D remains unclear. In germline, CDR1 is MGHRA, CDR2 YSYEKL. The CDR3 has 16 residues. V gave up 3 bases and J gave up 3 bases, with 17 bases separating them. CDR3 sequence: CASSQERRKTHTEAFF. CDR3 DNA sequence: TGCGCCAGCAGCCAGGAGAGGAGAAAAACGCACACTGAAGCTTTCTTT.

The DNA of the CDR3 is TGTGCCAGCAGGTTAACAGGGCGTGGTACCTACGAGCAGTACTTC. Amino acid sequence: CASRLTGRGTYEQYF. This chain uses TRBV7-2 with TRBJ2-7, with D perhaps TRBD1 (6 bases). CDR1 is SGHTA, CDR2 FQGNSA, per germline. V lost 6 bases to trimming and J lost 2 bases, with 17 bases between them. The CDR3 runs to 15 residues. The whole variable domain, remainder taken from reference TRBV7-2 and TRBJ2-7, is GAGVSQSPSNKVTEKGKDVELRCDPISGHTALYWYRQSLGQGLEFLIYFQGNSAPDKSGLPSDRFSAERTGGSVSTLTIQRTQQEDSAVYLCASRLTGRGTYEQYFGPGTRLTVT.

The chain joins TRBV7-9 to TRBJ1-2; 12 bases map to TRBD1. J gave up 6 bases and V 5 bases, and 13 bases lay outside the gene matches. In germline, CDR1 is SEHNR, CDR2 FQNEAQ (reference sequence). The CDR3 totals 17 residues. The DNA for the CDR3 is TGTGCCAGCAGCATCCAAAACTACGGGACAGGGGGCGATGGCTACACCTTC. It codes for CASSIQNYGTGGDGYTF.

The CDR3 is CASSPTGLAREQYF. In nucleotides, the CDR3 is TGTGCCAGTAGCCCCACGGGACTAGCACGCGAGCAGTACTTC. The rearrangement uses TRBV19 and TRBJ2-7, with TRBD2 matching over 9 bases. Germline V gives CDR1 LNHDA, CDR2 SQIVND (reference sequence). This CDR3 has 14 residues. Trimming at V came to 6 bases and at J to 6 bases, leaving 9 bases not matched to a gene.

This clone was found once. This sequence joins TRBV7-9 and TRBJ2-3, with 8 bases matching TRBD2. The length of the CDR3 is 15 residues. J was trimmed by 1 base and V by 4 bases; bases with no gene match: 4. The germline V gene has CDR1 SEHNR and CDR2 FQNEAQ (reference sequence). CDR3: CASSWSSGRTDTQYF. CDR3 nucleotides: TGTGCCAGCAGCTGGTCTAGCGGGCGCACAGATACGCAGTATTTT.

V gene TRBV18 combines with J gene TRBJ1-3; D call uncertain. This CDR3 comprises 19 residues. Germline V CDR1 and CDR2: KGHSH, LQKENI. Deletions cut 3 bases from V and 0 bases from J, with 21 bases between. The CDR3 DNA reads as TGTGCCAGCTCACCCTTGGCGGTTTCGGGCGACTACTCTGGAAACACCATATATTTT. It yields the protein CASSPLAVSGDYSGNTIYF.

This sequence joins TRBV4-1 and TRBJ1-4; a possible D gene is TRBD1 (5 bases). Germline values: CDR1 MGHRA, CDR2 YSYEKL. Trimming shortened V by 0 bases and J by 7 bases, and 15 bases separated the two germline ends. This CDR3 has 16 amino acids. CDR3 DNA: TGCGCCAGCAGCCAAGATATGGCAGGGTCGACTGAAAAACTGTTTTTT. Its protein is CASSQDMAGSTEKLFF.

This clone was counted between two and nine times. The gene calls are TRBV19 and TRBJ2-1; TRBD2 aligns across 11 bases. Looked up from germline, CDR1 is LNHDA and CDR2 is SQIVND (reference sequence). J lost 8 bases, V lost 6 bases, and 12 bases had no gene match. CDR3 length equals 16 residues. Here the CDR3 reads CASRRNYVGLADEQFF. In DNA, the CDR3 is TGTGCCAGTAGGCGTAATTATGTGGGACTAGCGGATGAGCAGTTCTTC.

The V and J genes are TRBV5-4 and TRBJ1-3; 9 nucleotides agree with TRBD1. The ends lost 3 bases at V and 4 bases at J; junction bases unmatched: 5. CDR3 length: 15 amino acids. CDR1 is SGHNT and CDR2 is YYREEE in the germline V gene (reference sequence). For the CDR3, the DNA is TGTGCCAGCAGCTACACAGGGGGCTCAGGAAACACCATATATTTT. The encoded protein is CASSYTGGSGNTIYF.

This clone was observed a single time. V usage is TRBV21-1 and J usage is TRBJ2-1; the table's D call TRBD1 went unverified against the DNA. TRBV21-1 is an annotated pseudogene. The CDR3 length is 16 residues. In nucleotides, the CDR3 is TGTGCCAGCAGCAATCGGCTGCAGGGGGTATGCAATGAGCAGTTCTTC. Residues: CASSNRLQGVCNEQFF.

This chain connects TRBV2 to TRBJ2-1; D is undetermined. V lost 1 base and J 0 bases, leaving 10 bases between the germline ends. The CDR3 length is 16 residues. Germline CDR1 and CDR2: SNHLY and FYNNEI. In DNA, the CDR3 is TGTGCCAGCAGTGAAGGCGGCGGCCGCTCCTACAATGAGCAGTTCTTC. This encodes CASSEGGGRSYNEQFF.

On this clone itself: The sample carries other DNA sequences with the same CDR3. The rearrangement uses TRBV18 and TRBJ1-6; TRBD1 might be the D (5 bases). This CDR3 is 14 amino acids long. Germline V gene sequence: CDR1 KGHSH, CDR2 LQKENI. V was pared by 3 bases and J by 10 bases, with 13 bases between. This CDR3 reads CASSPGGKDSPLHF. In nucleotides, the CDR3 is TGTGCCAGCTCACCGGGGGGGAAGGACTCACCCCTCCACTTT. The whole variable domain, filled in from reference TRBV18 and TRBJ1-6, reads NAGVMQNPRHLVRRRGQEARLRCSPMKGHSHVYWYRQLPEEGLKFMVYLQKENIIDESGMPKERFSAEFPKEGPSILRIQQVVRGDSAAYFCASSPGGKDSPLHFGNGTRLTVT.

Turning to this clone: Other nucleotide sequences in the sample specify the same CDR3. The chain has TRBV18 and TRBJ1-1, with D unclear. Germline CDR1 is KGHSH and CDR2 is LQKENI. This CDR3 spans 13 amino acids. V lost 1 base and J lost 5, with 8 bases in between. CDR3 coding DNA: TGTGCCAGCTCACCACTTGAGGGAACTGAAGCTTTCTTT. Protein product: CASSPLEGTEAFF.

The V call is TRBV7-3, the J call TRBJ2-1, with 9 bases matching TRBD2. V lost 2 bases, J lost 15 bases, and 11 bases stayed unmatched. Germline V CDR1 and CDR2: SGHTA, FQGTGA. The CDR3 extends over 14 amino acids. CDR3 sequence reads: CASSLSAGGPFLFF. In DNA, the CDR3 is TGTGCCAGCAGCTTATCTGCGGGAGGGCCTTTTCTGTTCTTC.

V and J are TRBV5-1 and TRBJ2-7, with TRBD2 matching over 12 bases. Germline CDR1 and CDR2: SGHRS and YFSETQ. The trim removed 4 bases at V and 0 bases at J, leaving 11 bases unmatched. The CDR3 runs to 18 residues. The CDR3 DNA reads TGCGCCAGCAGCCCTGGATTAACTAGCGGGGGGAGCTCCTACGAGCAGTACTTC. Protein sequence: CASSPGLTSGGSSYEQYF.

The chain recombines TRBV27 with TRBJ1-6; 9 bases are a match to TRBD1. Germline V gives CDR1 MNHEY, CDR2 SMNVEV (reference sequence). The CDR3 is made up of 16 amino acids. Trimming cost V 0 bases and J 13 bases; bases outside gene matches: 10. The chain's CDR3 is CASSLSFGTGTLPLHF. In DNA, the CDR3 is TGTGCCAGCAGTTTATCGTTTGGGACAGGGACGTTGCCCCTCCACTTT.

Only one count was recorded for this clone. J is TRBJ2-1 and V is TRBV24-1, with 11 positions matching TRBD2. The CDR3 is made up of 15 amino acids. V was clipped by 7 bases and J by 4 bases; unmatched bases: 5. CDR1 and CDR2 (germline): KGHDR, SFDVKD. The CDR3 region has the DNA TGTGCCACCAGGGACACTAGCGGGAGTTACAATGAGCAGTTCTTC. Residues: CATRDTSGSYNEQFF.

This chain joins TRBV7-9 and TRBJ2-1, with D maybe TRBD2 (5 bases). The CDR3 has 16 residues. Trimming removed 1 base from V and 0 bases from J, with 10 bases in between. In germline, CDR1 is SEHNR, CDR2 FQNEAQ (reference sequence). This CDR3 reads CASSLGAGPSYNEQFF. CDR3 sequence (DNA): TGTGCCAGCAGCTTAGGGGCGGGCCCCTCCTACAATGAGCAGTTCTTC.

This clone occurred once. The chain carries TRBV4-2 and TRBJ2-6; D remains unclear. The CDR3 is 20 amino acids. Trimming shortened V by 0 bases and J by 4 bases, and 22 bases separated the two germline ends. The V gene's germline CDR1 is LGHNA and CDR2 YNFKEQ. The CDR3 DNA follows: TGTGCCAGCAGCCAAGATTCCCCCTCGGCGCTACTAAGGGGGGCCAACGTCCTGACTTTC. Translation: CASSQDSPSALLRGANVLTF.